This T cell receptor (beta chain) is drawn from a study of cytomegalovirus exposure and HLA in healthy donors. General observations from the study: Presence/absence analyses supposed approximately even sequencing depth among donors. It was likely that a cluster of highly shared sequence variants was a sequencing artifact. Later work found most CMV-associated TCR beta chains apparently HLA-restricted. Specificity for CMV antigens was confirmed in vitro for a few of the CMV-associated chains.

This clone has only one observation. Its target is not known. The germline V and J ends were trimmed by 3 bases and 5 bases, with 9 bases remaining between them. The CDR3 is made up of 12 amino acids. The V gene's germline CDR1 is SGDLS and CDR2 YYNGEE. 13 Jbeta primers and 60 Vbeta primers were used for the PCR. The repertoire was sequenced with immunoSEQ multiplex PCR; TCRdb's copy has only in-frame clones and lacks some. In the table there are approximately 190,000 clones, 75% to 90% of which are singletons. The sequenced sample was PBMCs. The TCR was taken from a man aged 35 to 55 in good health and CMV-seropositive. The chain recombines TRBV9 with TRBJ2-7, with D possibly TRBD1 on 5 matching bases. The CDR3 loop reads CASSADTHEQYF. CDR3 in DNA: TGTGCCAGCAGCGCGGACACACACGAGCAGTACTTC.